This T cell receptor (beta chain) was sequenced during a study of CD4+ T cells in melanoma. General study findings and limits: CD8+ T cell, macrophage and B cell function reportedly correlated with neoantigen-specific CD4+ T cells. Reportedly, melanoma neoantigen-specific CD4+ T cells showed varied differentiation states.

For this clone: Antigen unknown.

The CDR3 has 15 residues. Germline CDR1 is MNHNS and CDR2 is SASEGT. V trimming: 4 bases; J trimming: 4 bases; junction bases outside the gene matches: 7. Some clones are missing from TCRdb's copy, which holds only in-frame ones; the method was immunoSEQ multiplex PCR. The sample consists of some 14,000 clones, roughly 66% of them appearing once. The rearrangement links TRBV6-1 to TRBJ2-3, with 8 bases identical to TRBD2. The sample was cells from a culture (not recorded whether cultured in vitro). This receptor was obtained from a human donor with melanoma. CDR3 nucleotide sequence: TGTGCCAGCAGTGTGGGCGGGGGGAGCTCAGATACGCAGTATTTT. Encoded protein: CASSVGGGSSDTQYF.